A single sample gave rise to the 16 T cell receptor beta chains below, sequenced in a study of T cell repertoires in ileal Crohn's disease. Libraries were prepared by immunoSEQ multiplex PCR; TCRdb keeps only in-frame clonotypes and omits some of them. This sample carries about 1,400 clones, roughly 80% of them seen once, and the ten largest clones take roughly 12%. Material: ileal tissue. These receptors were taken from an adult with Crohn's disease.

This sequence joins TRBV4-1 and TRBJ2-1, with D perhaps TRBD1 (6 bases). CDR3 length equals 17 residues. Germline assignment: CDR1 MGHRA and CDR2 YSYEKL. V lost 1 base to trimming and J lost 5 bases, with 18 bases between them. CDR3 DNA: TGCGCCAGCAGCCAAGGGGTTGGACAGATCAGAAACAATGAGCAGTTCTTC. Its translation is CASSQGVGQIRNNEQFF.

The rearrangement joins TRBV5-1 to TRBJ2-7, with D possibly matching TRBD2 (7 bases). Between the trimmed V and J ends, which lost 4 bases and 5 bases, there was a span of 19 bases. The germline CDR1 and CDR2 sequences are SGHRS and YFSETQ. This CDR3 spans 15 amino acids. CDR3: CASSAFIGGVNEQYF. CDR3 nucleotide sequence: TGCGCCAGCAGCGCTTTCATAGGGGGGGTAAACGAGCAGTACTTC.

The CDR3 here is CASSFSQGAYNSPLHF. CDR3 nucleotide sequence: TGTGCCAGCAGTTTTTCACAGGGGGCGTATAATTCACCCCTCCACTTT. The chain has TRBV27 and TRBJ1-6; 9 bases fit TRBD1. The junction had 4 bases not matched to a gene; V was cut back by 3 bases and J by 4 bases. The CDR3 has 16 residues. The V gene's germline CDR1 is MNHEY and CDR2 SMNVEV (reference sequence).

The chain is built from TRBV6-6 and TRBJ1-2; perhaps TRBD1 as D (5 bases). Trimming left V 7 bases short and J 2 bases short, with 11 bases between. Germline CDR1 and CDR2: MNHNY and SVGAGI (reference sequence). The CDR3 runs to 13 residues. The CDR3: CASTPGKNYGYTF. The DNA for the CDR3 is TGTGCCAGCACCCCAGGGAAGAACTATGGCTACACCTTC.

The rearrangement uses TRBV6-5 and TRBJ2-1, with TRBD2 identical over 8 bases. With V trimmed by 0 bases and J by 8 bases, 6 bases remained unmatched. There are 15 residues in the CDR3. The germline gives CDR1 MNHEY, CDR2 SVGAGI. The CDR3 spells CASSYSERGLDEQFF. CDR3 in DNA: TGTGCCAGCAGTTACTCAGAGCGGGGGTTGGATGAGCAGTTCTTC.

The V and J genes are TRBV18 and TRBJ2-3; possible D gene TRBD1, 6 bases. Trimming took 5 bases from V and 1 from J, leaving 10 bases between them. Germline lookup yields CDR1 KGHSH and CDR2 LQKENI. This CDR3 has 14 amino acids. The DNA of the CDR3 is TGTGCCAGCTCATACAGGGCGGGCACAGATACGCAGTATTTT. This codes for CASSYRAGTDTQYF.

The chain uses TRBV19 and TRBJ1-2, with TRBD1 as a possible D gene (6 bases). This CDR3 spans 14 amino acids. Germline CDR1 reads LNHDA; CDR2 reads SQIVND (reference sequence). The ends were cut back, 7 bases at V and 2 bases at J, with 14 bases in the middle. The CDR3 sequence: CASTPPGGNYGYTF. CDR3 nucleotides: TGTGCCAGTACCCCGCCGGGGGGCAACTATGGCTACACCTTC.

The chain employs TRBV9 and TRBJ1-1, with D possibly matching TRBD1 (5 bases). V was clipped by 8 bases and J by 0 bases, with 8 bases between them. The CDR3 length is 12 residues. Germline-derived CDR1 and CDR2 are SGDLS and YYNGEE. In DNA, the CDR3 is TGTGCCAGTCGGGGGGTGAACACTGAAGCTTTCTTT. This codes for CASRGVNTEAFF.

The chain joins TRBV18 to TRBJ2-6, with D possibly being TRBD1 (5 bases). V dropped 3 bases and J dropped 1 base, with 7 bases sitting between them. Looked up from germline, CDR1 is KGHSH and CDR2 is LQKENI. The CDR3 is 15 residues long. The CDR3 protein is CASSPSGSGANVLTF. As DNA, the CDR3 is TGTGCCAGCTCACCGTCAGGGTCTGGGGCCAACGTCCTGACTTTC.

V usage is TRBV5-4 and J usage is TRBJ1-1, with TRBD1 as a possible D gene (6 bases). Trimming took off 1 base at V and 6 bases at J, with 19 bases between the two ends. CDR1 is SGHNT, CDR2 YYREEE, per germline (reference sequence). CDR3 size: 16 residues. CDR3 sequence (DNA): TGTGCCAGCAGCTTGTTCGCAGGGGCTTTTTCGCCTGAAGCTTTCTTT. This sequence encodes CASSLFAGAFSPEAFF.

The J gene is TRBJ1-3, the V gene TRBV7-9; perhaps TRBD1 as D (5 bases). In germline, CDR1 is SEHNR, CDR2 FQNEAQ (reference sequence). This CDR3 region has 16 residues. V lost 2 bases and J 0 bases, leaving 11 bases between the germline ends. The CDR3 DNA reads TGTGCCAGCAGCTTACTCCAGGGCGTCTCTGGAAACACCATATATTTT. Translated, it gives CASSLLQGVSGNTIYF. The full variable domain, its missing parts supplied by reference TRBV7-9 and TRBJ1-3, is DTGVSQNPRHKITKRGQNVTFRCDPISEHNRLYWYRQTLGQGPEFLTYFQNEAQLEKSRLLSDRFSAERPKGSFSTLEIQRTEQGDSAMYLCASSLLQGVSGNTIYFGEGSWLTVV.

The table lists this clone with a few counts. This rearrangement joins TRBV10-1 to TRBJ1-2; 9 bases match TRBD1. Germline trimming cut 5 bases from V and 6 bases from J; bases unmatched to any gene: 4. Germline V gene data show CDR1 as WNHNN and CDR2 as SYGVQD (reference sequence). The CDR3 has 13 residues. The CDR3: CASSPGTGHGYTF. The CDR3 DNA reads TGCGCCAGCAGTCCCGGGACAGGGCATGGCTACACCTTC.

The chain has TRBV5-5 and TRBJ2-3; D not resolved. The CDR3 is 15 residues long. Per the germline V gene, CDR1 is SGHKS and CDR2 is YYEKEE (reference sequence). V was shortened by 0 bases and J by 2 bases, with 10 bases between the two germline ends. The CDR3 DNA reads as TGTGCCAGCAGCTTGGCCCTGGCTTCCACAGATACGCAGTATTTT. As protein: CASSLALASTDTQYF.

This clone showed up just a few times. The gene calls are TRBV4-1 and TRBJ1-2; 7 bases line up with TRBD1. The CDR3 runs 15 residues. Germline lookup yields CDR1 MGHRA and CDR2 YSYEKL. Unmatched junction bases numbered 6, after V lost 1 base and J lost 4 bases. The CDR3 DNA follows: TGCGCCAGCAGCCAAGCAGGGACAGTACTCTATGGCTACACCTTC. This translates into CASSQAGTVLYGYTF.

J is TRBJ2-7 and V is TRBV6-1; D remains unclear. Trimming took 7 bases from V and 3 from J, leaving 7 bases between them. Germline V lookup: CDR1 MNHNS, CDR2 SASEGT. This CDR3 region has 11 residues. The DNA of the CDR3 is TGTGCCAGCAAATACAGCTACGAGCAGTACTTC. It encodes CASKYSYEQYF.

The genes are TRBV30 and TRBJ1-4, with 8 bases aligning to TRBD1. Trimming cost V 3 bases and J 4 bases; bases outside gene matches: 13. This CDR3 is 17 amino acids long. In germline, CDR1 is GTSNPN, CDR2 SVGIG (reference sequence). The CDR3 reads CAWSEKNRGAVNEKLFF. The CDR3 DNA reads TGTGCCTGGAGCGAAAAAAACAGGGGGGCTGTTAATGAAAAACTGTTTTTT. The full variable domain, completed using reference TRBV30 and TRBJ1-4, is SQTIHQWPATLVQPVGSPLSLECTVEGTSNPNLYWYRQAAGRGLQLLFYSVGIGQISSEVPQNLSASRPQDRQFILSSKKLLLSDSGFYLCAWSEKNRGAVNEKLFFGSGTQLSVL.